This TCR beta chain was profiled in a study of blood T cell repertoires in COVID-19. Overall study context: Specimens from acute and convalescent COVID-19 originated in the United States, Italy and Spain. PBMCs, B-cell-depleted T cells, or T cells were the source of the cDNA or gDNA that made up the material.

The V gene lost 5 bases and the J gene lost 0 bases, with 10 bases spanning the gap. Germline assignment: CDR1 PRHDT and CDR2 FYEKMQ (reference sequence). The CDR3 sequence is 15 residues long. Original data processing: By means of reference gene primer amplification, nucleated cell counts were estimated. Assay: immunoSEQ multiplex PCR; the TCRdb copy retains only in-frame clones and omits some. The V and J calls and the clone size are those of that table, but D and trimming were determined from the DNA. The sample consists of about 55,000 clones, around 80% of them appearing once. This clone was recorded a few times.

Material for sequencing was peripheral blood. The chain is built from TRBV13 and TRBJ2-2; D perhaps matches TRBD2 (6 bases). This TCR was sampled from a human donor in a cohort sampled during active or convalescent COVID-19. The CDR3 spells CASSTGGTNTGELFF. The CDR3 DNA follows: TGTGCCAGCAGCACCGGCGGGACGAACACCGGGGAGCTGTTTTTT.